The clone carrying this T cell receptor (beta chain) was detected only a few times. The CDR3 length is 12 residues. Per the germline V gene, CDR1 is LGHDT and CDR2 is YNNKEL (reference sequence). Deletions cut 4 bases from V and 7 bases from J, with 10 bases between. The sample comes from a study of spatial heterogeneity in lung cancer. Each CDR3 protein gets one entry after TCRdb re-called the 5' RACE reads with MiXCR. Of thousands of distinct CDR3 sequences listed, roughly 2% are singletons. Time point here: sample taken at primary tumor resection. The authors sequenced whole RNA from tumor, nontumor lung or frozen PBMC without sorting.

J is TRBJ1-1 and V is TRBV3-1, with D uncertain. This clonotype originated in a male donor with early-stage non-small cell lung cancer. The material was normal lung tissue next to the tumor, obtained at surgery. The CDR3, as DNA: TGTGCCAGCAGCCCCAGCCGTGGTGAAGCTTTCTTT. Its protein is CASSPSRGEAFF.